The subject of this entry is one TCR beta chain. This record comes from a study of blood T cell repertoires in COVID-19. Study-level information: Some COVID-19 samples were acute and others convalescent; all came from the United States, Italy and Spain. PBMCs, B-cell-depleted T cells, or T cells were the source of the cDNA or gDNA that made up the material.

In the original analysis: Amplified reference gene primers provided the basis for estimating nucleated cell counts. Repertoires were generated with immunoSEQ multiplex PCR, while TCRdb's copy carries only in-frame clones and drops some. V, J and clone size are taken as reported in that table, and D and trimming were inferred from the DNA itself. The sample contains 150,000 to 200,000 clones, roughly three quarters of which appear only once. The CDR3 spans 15 residues. Trimming removed 5 bases from V and 4 bases from J; junction bases left unmatched: 1. Germline lookup yields CDR1 SGHVS and CDR2 FQNEAQ.

This clonotype originated in a woman older than 75 with COVID-19, enrolled during active disease. V and J are TRBV7-8 and TRBJ2-1; 14 nucleotides match TRBD2. Source material: peripheral blood. This CDR3 reads CASSRLAGGYNEQFF. The CDR3 DNA reads as TGTGCCAGCAGCCGACTAGCGGGGGGGTACAATGAGCAGTTCTTC.